This T cell receptor (beta chain) came from a study of T cell repertoires in cytomegalovirus infection. Looking at the study overall: Based on public TCR beta signatures, there were indications of CMV infection and of a matching HLA type. Whole-study results and caveats: The response measured ex vivo was dominated by TCR beta clonotypes (HLA-C-restricted and CMV-specific). Using cumulative public TCR beta family frequency, the authors identified those who carried CMV together with the relevant HLA.

Each CDR3 protein is one row after TCRdb ran MiXCR on the reads. The sample includes 510,000 or so distinct CDR3 sequences, around a quarter of them seen just once. V was trimmed by 1 base and J by 3 bases, leaving 13 bases between them. The germline V gene encodes CDR1 MNHEY and CDR2 SVGAGI. The CDR3 covers 16 residues. This clonotype was counted between two and nine times. The antigen remains undetermined. Sequenced: PBMCs. The source of this sequence is a human donor in good health (CMV status not recorded). Some clones in this sample may be carry-over from other donors' samples. The chain recombines TRBV6-5 with TRBJ2-1; a possible D gene is TRBD2 (5 bases). The CDR3 region has the DNA TGTGCCAGCAGTTACTTCGCGGGCAAGGTCTACAATGAGCAGTTCTTC. Translating gives CASSYFAGKVYNEQFF.